The 19 T cell receptor beta chains in this list originate from one sample, sequenced in a study of CD8 T cells in ankylosing spondylitis. General study results and limits: Seemingly distinctive of ankylosing spondylitis blood was a TCR beta motif formed by eight highly homologous variants.

Their cognate antigens are unknown. In TCRdb, the 5' RACE reads were re-called with MiXCR into one record per CDR3 protein. The table has around 480,000 distinct CDR3 sequences, 17% seen once. The sample taken for sequencing was blood, either unsorted or a sorted T cell fraction (not recorded which). The receptors derive from a male donor with ankylosing spondylitis.

The rearrangement links TRBV2 to TRBJ1-5; possibly TRBD1 for D (6 bases). Per germline, CDR1 SNHLY and CDR2 FYNNEI. This CDR3 has 12 amino acids. Trimming pared 7 bases from V and 7 bases from J, leaving 11 bases between. The CDR3 DNA follows: TGTGCCAGCAAGGGGGAAGACCAGCCCCAGCATTTT. Translated, it gives CASKGEDQPQHF.

This clonotype was seen more than once but under ten times. This sequence joins TRBV20-1 and TRBJ1-5; possibly TRBD1 for D (5 bases). The V and J ends lost 6 bases and 5 bases respectively, with 14 bases between them. The length of the CDR3 is 13 residues. CDR1 is DFQATT, CDR2 SNEGSKA, per germline (reference sequence). The CDR3 DNA is TGCAGTGCAATATGGGGGAGGGATCAGCCCCAGCATTTT. Its protein product is CSAIWGRDQPQHF.

The J gene is TRBJ2-1, the V gene TRBV5-1; D perhaps matches TRBD2 (5 bases). CDR3 length equals 14 residues. Germline V CDR1 and CDR2: SGHRS, YFSETQ. The V end lost 0 bases, the J end lost 6 bases, and 10 bases lay between the germline ends. DNA for the CDR3: TGCGCCAGCAGCTTGGAGGCGGGTTTCAATGAGCAGTTCTTC. Residues: CASSLEAGFNEQFF.

V is TRBV5-1 and J is TRBJ2-1; D could derive from TRBD1 or TRBD2 (5 bases each). Germline-derived CDR1 and CDR2 are SGHRS and YFSETQ. CDR3 size: 13 residues. The V and J ends lost 2 bases and 8 bases respectively, with 11 bases between them. As DNA, the CDR3 is TGCGCCAGCAGCTTCCGAGGGACCGATGAGCAGTTCTTC. Its protein is CASSFRGTDEQFF.

The CDR3 DNA sequence: TGTGCCAGCAGCCTGGGGACAGGGGGCGCGTCAAACATTCAGTACTTC. Protein: CASSLGTGGASNIQYF. This rearrangement joins TRBV3-1 to TRBJ2-4; 12 nucleotides line up with TRBD1. The CDR3 has 16 residues. Looked up from germline, CDR1 is LGHDT and CDR2 is YNNKEL (reference sequence). After removal of 4 bases from V and 6 bases from J, the junction contained 7 bases not matched to a gene.

This clonotype was recorded at least ten times. The chain links TRBV29-1 to TRBJ2-7; D might be TRBD1 (6 bases). The germline V and J ends were trimmed by 6 bases and 2 bases, with 17 bases remaining between them. The CDR3 contains 14 residues. Germline V gives CDR1 SQVTM, CDR2 ANQGSEA. The CDR3 reads CSVAEGVGAYEQYF. CDR3 DNA: TGCAGCGTCGCTGAGGGGGTTGGGGCCTACGAGCAGTACTTC.

This clonotype was seen at least ten times. CDR3 in DNA: TGCAGTGCTAGCCCCTCCGGGCCAATCAATGAGCAGTTCTTC. Amino acid sequence: CSASPSGPINEQFF. V is TRBV20-1 and J is TRBJ2-1; no firm D call. V was pared by 3 bases and J by 6 bases, with 15 bases between. CDR1 DFQATT and CDR2 SNEGSKA come from the germline V gene (reference sequence). CDR3 length: 14 residues.

This clonotype showed up just a few times. This chain links TRBV6-1 with TRBJ1-5; 8 nucleotides agree with TRBD1. After removal of 7 bases from V and 1 base from J, the junction contained 3 bases not matched to a gene. Looked up from germline, CDR1 is MNHNS and CDR2 is SASEGT. This CDR3 is 14 amino acids long. This CDR3 reads CASTRDRSNQPQHF. The CDR3 DNA is TGTGCCAGCACGAGGGACAGGAGCAATCAGCCCCAGCATTTT.

The V and J genes are TRBV6-1 and TRBJ1-2; 8 nucleotides match TRBD1. The CDR3 runs 14 residues. Germline-derived CDR1 and CDR2 are MNHNS and SASEGT. After removal of 4 bases from V and 4 bases from J, the junction contained 5 bases not matched to a gene. The CDR3 reads CASSGTGNSYGYTF. The DNA for the CDR3 is TGTGCCAGCAGTGGGACAGGGAACTCCTATGGCTACACCTTC.

The V call is TRBV28, the J call TRBJ2-7; 14 bases agree with TRBD2. The junction had 6 bases not matched to a gene; V was cut back by 4 bases and J by 7 bases. The CDR3 covers 15 residues. In germline, CDR1 is MDHEN, CDR2 SYDVKM. CDR3: CASSSGTSGSREQYF. The CDR3 nucleotides read TGTGCCAGCAGTTCAGGGACTAGCGGGAGTCGAGAGCAGTACTTC.

CDR3 loop: CASSRVIAGEETQYF. CDR3 DNA sequence: TGTGCCAGCTCACGAGTTATAGCGGGAGAAGAGACCCAGTACTTC. The rearrangement uses TRBV18 and TRBJ2-5, with 9 nucleotides matching TRBD2. Looked up from germline, CDR1 is KGHSH and CDR2 is LQKENI. The CDR3 has 15 residues. With 4 bases clipped from V and 3 bases from J, the junction kept 6 bases outside the gene matches.

This clonotype was found a few times. The chain couples TRBV20-1 to TRBJ2-1; 7 positions agree with TRBD2. Trimming cost V 6 bases and J 4 bases; bases outside gene matches: 12. From germline, CDR1 is DFQATT and CDR2 SNEGSKA (reference sequence). The CDR3 is 15 amino acids. The CDR3 bases are TGCAGTGCACACGGGGTCGGGGGGACGTACAATGAGCAGTTCTTC. Protein product: CSAHGVGGTYNEQFF.

The rearrangement uses TRBV5-5 and TRBJ2-2; D tentatively fits TRBD1 or TRBD2 (5 bases each). The CDR3 covers 15 residues. The V gene's germline CDR1 is SGHKS and CDR2 YYEKEE (reference sequence). Trimming removed 5 bases at V and 3 bases at J, with 14 bases between. The CDR3 is CASSPRDQYTGELFF. CDR3 coding DNA: TGTGCCAGCAGTCCCCGGGACCAATACACCGGGGAGCTGTTTTTT.

The chain joins TRBV7-2 to TRBJ1-5, with a possible D match to TRBD1 (5 bases). Germline CDR1 reads SGHTA; CDR2 reads FQGNSA. The CDR3 extends over 12 amino acids. Trimming removed 3 bases from V and 7 bases from J, with 7 bases in between. The CDR3: CASSFQGQPQHF. The CDR3 DNA reads as TGTGCCAGCAGCTTTCAGGGCCAGCCCCAGCATTTT.

In this sample, this clonotype turned up a few times. The V call is TRBV27, the J call TRBJ2-2, with D tentatively TRBD1 (6 bases). Germline V gene lookup returns CDR1 MNHEY and CDR2 SMNVEV (reference sequence). This CDR3 region has 15 residues. Trimming took off 5 bases at V and 1 base at J, with 11 bases between the two ends. The CDR3 sequence is CASSHRAQNTGELFF. CDR3 DNA: TGTGCCAGCAGTCACAGGGCACAGAACACCGGGGAGCTGTTTTTT.

CDR3 nucleotide sequence: TGTGCCAGCACCAATAGCGGGGGGGCTTACGAGCAGTACTTC. Residues: CASTNSGGAYEQYF. The chain joins TRBV12-3 or TRBV12-4 to TRBJ2-7; 11 bases are shared with TRBD2. V trimming: 7 bases; J trimming: 4 bases; junction bases outside the gene matches: 6. The CDR3 extends over 14 amino acids.

This chain joins TRBV7-2 and TRBJ2-5, with D perhaps TRBD1 or TRBD2 (5 bases each). The CDR3 sequence is 16 residues long. Germline-derived CDR1 and CDR2 are SGHTA and FQGNSA. The ends were cut back, 5 bases at V and 5 bases at J, with 21 bases in the middle. The CDR3 here is CASSPPGPRLGETQYF. The CDR3 bases are TGTGCCAGCAGCCCTCCGGGACCCCGGCTGGGGGAGACCCAGTACTTC.

The J gene is TRBJ2-4, the V gene TRBV28; 9 bases are a match to TRBD1. After removal of 6 bases from V and 0 bases from J, the junction contained 9 bases not matched to a gene. Germline V gene sequence: CDR1 MDHEN, CDR2 SYDVKM. This CDR3 has 17 residues. CDR3 sequence (DNA): TGTGCCAGCAGGGGACAGGGACTGGGGGTAGCCAAAAACATTCAGTACTTC. Protein: CASRGQGLGVAKNIQYF.

The rearrangement uses TRBV2 and TRBJ1-2; D is undetermined. This CDR3 region has 13 residues. Trimming pared 4 bases from V and 2 bases from J, leaving 8 bases between. CDR1 and CDR2 (germline): SNHLY, FYNNEI. The CDR3 DNA follows: TGTGCCAGCAGTGGGGCAAAAAACTATGGCTACACCTTC. Its protein is CASSGAKNYGYTF.